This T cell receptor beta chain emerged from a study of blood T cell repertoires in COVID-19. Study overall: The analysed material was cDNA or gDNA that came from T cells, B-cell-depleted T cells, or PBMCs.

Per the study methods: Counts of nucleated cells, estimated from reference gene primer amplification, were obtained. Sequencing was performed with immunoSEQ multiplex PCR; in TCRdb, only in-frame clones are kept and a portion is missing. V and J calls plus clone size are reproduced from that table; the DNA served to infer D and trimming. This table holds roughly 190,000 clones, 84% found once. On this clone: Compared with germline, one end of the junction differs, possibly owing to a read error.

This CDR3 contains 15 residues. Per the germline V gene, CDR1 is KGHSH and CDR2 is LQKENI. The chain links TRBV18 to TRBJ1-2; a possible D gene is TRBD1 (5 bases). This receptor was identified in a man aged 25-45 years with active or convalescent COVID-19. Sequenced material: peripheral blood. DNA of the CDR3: TGTGCCAGCTCATCACCACAGGAGGGGCGTGACGGCTACACCTTC. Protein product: CASSSPQEGRDGYTF. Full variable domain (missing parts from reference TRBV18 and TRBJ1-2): NAGVMQNPRHLVRRRGQEARLRCSPMKGHSHVYWYRQLPEEGLKFMVYLQKENIIDESGMPKERFSAEFPKEGPSILRIQQVVRGDSAAYFCASSSPQEGRDGYTFGSGTRLTVV.